This T cell receptor beta chain was recovered during a study of beta chain features in type 1 diabetes. This clone was seen only a few times. Its cognate antigen is unknown. Sequencing targeted expressed TCRB transcripts, as all isolated RNA had been reverse transcribed. Sequencing was performed with immunoSEQ multiplex PCR; in TCRdb, only in-frame clones are kept and a portion is missing. The sample lists fewer than 350,000 clones; about 15% were seen once. Broader study findings: Cells expressing TCR highly could be over-represented by cDNA sequencing. Within each of all four CD4+ subsets, Type 1 diabetes patients had TCRB CDR3s that were moderately but significantly shorter.

This TCR was sampled from a man aged 18-30 years with type 1 diabetes. Material for sequencing was naive CD4+ T cells from blood.

The CDR3 nucleotides are TGTGCCAGTAGTCGATTGGCTTTTGAGACCCAGTACTTC. Protein: CASSRLAFETQYF. The chain carries TRBV19 and TRBJ2-5, with no clear D. Trimming removed 5 bases from V and 5 bases from J, with 12 bases in between. The V gene's germline CDR1 is LNHDA and CDR2 SQIVND (reference sequence). CDR3 length: 13 residues.